This entry is about one T cell receptor (beta chain). This entry comes from a study of T cell clones after liver transplantation. Across the whole study: Without induction therapy, subjects received standard immunosuppression until 12-24 months post-transplant. Tolerance: complete withdrawal held at least one year, liver enzymes staying within twice normal. Timepoints were pre-transplant, pre-withdrawal, and after withdrawal was completed or failed.

V lost 1 base to trimming and J lost 4 bases, with 13 bases between them. The germline CDR1 and CDR2 sequences are LNHDA and SQIVND (reference sequence). This CDR3 has 15 residues. Sequencing used immunoSEQ multiplex PCR; TCRdb keeps in-frame clones, though not all of them. Of roughly 100,000 clones detected, about 80% appear once; the ten largest clones hold less than 3%. CD3+CD4+ and CD3+CD8+ cells were FACS-sorted from thawed unstimulated PBMCs. The sequence was obtained from a human patient who received a liver transplant. T cells may partly derive from the graft donor. V usage is TRBV19 and J usage is TRBJ1-1; no reliable D call. Sequences were derived from CD4+ T cells from blood, sampled approximately 43 months after liver transplant. Here the CDR3 reads CASSIGLRAGTEAFF. The CDR3 nucleotides read TGTGCCAGTAGTATAGGATTGAGGGCGGGCACTGAAGCTTTCTTT.